This passage covers 18 T cell receptor beta chains from one sample sequenced in a study of blood T cell repertoires in COVID-19 (dated by TCRdb to 2018 to 2021). Library generation was performed with the immunoSEQ multiplex PCR assay. TCRdb stores this immuneACCESS table with in-frame sequences only. Part of the clones is absent; in the studies checked, under half of the shortfall reflects unresolved V genes, and no reason is known for the rest. The sample table contains about 270,000 clones; only one count was recorded for about nine tenths of them. Of the sample, approximately 4% falls within the top ten clones. Input material: PBMCs or T cells enriched from blood (not recorded which). Receptors originate from a woman younger than 45 with acute COVID-19.

This chain joins TRBV7-8 and TRBJ1-5; D is undetermined. Trimming stripped 5 bases from V and 3 bases from J, with 23 bases between. The CDR3 length is 18 residues. CDR1 SGHVS and CDR2 FQNEAQ come from the germline V gene. The CDR3 region is CASSPWVLSGFDNQPQHF. The CDR3 coding sequence is TGTGCCAGCAGCCCTTGGGTCCTTTCGGGGTTCGACAATCAGCCCCAGCATTTT.

This clone was found once. This chain joins TRBV2 and TRBJ1-6; D is possibly TRBD1 (6 bases). Germline V gene sequence: CDR1 SNHLY, CDR2 FYNNEI. This CDR3 has 15 residues. Trimming left V 4 bases short and J 7 bases short, with 14 bases between. Here the CDR3 DNA reads TGTGCCAGCAGTGTCCAGGGACATCTAAATTCACCCCTCCACTTT. Residues: CASSVQGHLNSPLHF.

This chain connects TRBV13 to TRBJ2-7; maybe TRBD1 (5 bases). V lost 0 bases and J lost 3, with 6 bases in between. CDR3 length: 13 amino acids. Germline CDR1 PRHDT, CDR2 FYEKMQ (reference sequence). Written as DNA, the CDR3 is TGTGCCAGCAGCTTAGGCAGGGACTACGAGCAGTACTTC. The encoded protein is CASSLGRDYEQYF.

The V call is TRBV18, the J call TRBJ2-1, with unresolved D. V gave up 2 bases and J gave up 7 bases, with 12 bases separating them. CDR3 length: 14 amino acids. Per germline, CDR1 KGHSH and CDR2 LQKENI. The CDR3 DNA sequence: TGTGCCAGCTCACCAGAGGATATGCGGAATGAGCAGTTCTTC. It encodes CASSPEDMRNEQFF.

The V call is TRBV29-1, the J call TRBJ2-7; 14 nucleotides align to TRBD2. This CDR3 has 14 residues. The ends lost 3 bases at V and 3 bases at J; junction bases unmatched: 1. Germline V lookup: CDR1 SQVTM, CDR2 ANQGSEA. CDR3 loop: CSVEGLAGDYEQYF. DNA of the CDR3: TGCAGCGTTGAGGGACTAGCGGGAGACTACGAGCAGTACTTC.

This clone was recorded only once. J is TRBJ2-1 and V is TRBV7-2; weak D call: TRBD2 (6 bases). Looked up from germline, CDR1 is SGHTA and CDR2 is FQGNSA. V lost 0 bases to trimming and J lost 6 bases, with 12 bases between them. The CDR3 is made up of 15 amino acids. Written as DNA, the CDR3 is TGTGCCAGCAGCTTAGCCCACCAGGGAGGCAATGAGCAGTTCTTC. Translated, it gives CASSLAHQGGNEQFF.

The chain is built from TRBV4-3 and TRBJ2-1; D may be TRBD1 (6 bases). The germline CDR1 and CDR2 sequences are LGHNA and YSLEER. Trimming removed 0 bases from V and 2 bases from J, with 14 bases in between. This CDR3 spans 17 amino acids. For the CDR3, the DNA is TGCGCCAGCAGCCAAGATGGGCTGGGACATGCCTACAATGAGCAGTTCTTC. It yields the protein CASSQDGLGHAYNEQFF.

The genes are TRBV28 and TRBJ1-5; TRBD1 aligns across 8 bases. The germline gives CDR1 MDHEN, CDR2 SYDVKM. V trimming: 7 bases; J trimming: 4 bases; junction bases outside the gene matches: 9. The CDR3 spans 15 residues. CDR3 coding DNA: TGTGCCAGCACCTCGACAGGGGATGGGAATCAGCCCCAGCATTTT. It translates to CASTSTGDGNQPQHF.

For this clone: At the DNA level, this CDR3 is encoded by other sequences in the same sample as well. The rearrangement links TRBV5-1 to TRBJ2-1; TRBD1 matches 8 bases. This CDR3 contains 16 residues. Germline V gene sequence: CDR1 SGHRS, CDR2 YFSETQ. J gave up 0 bases and V 0 bases, and 2 bases lay outside the gene matches. The CDR3 DNA is TGCGCCAGCAGCTTGGGACAGGGGAGCTCCTACAATGAGCAGTTCTTC. Amino acid sequence: CASSLGQGSSYNEQFF.

The chain links TRBV3-1 (or the pseudogene TRBV3-2) to TRBJ2-7; 7 positions agree with TRBD1. The V gene end was trimmed by 6 bases and the J gene end by 1 base; junction bases not matched to a gene: 6. Per germline, CDR1 LGHDT and CDR2 YNNKEL (reference sequence). This CDR3 comprises 14 residues. CDR3 amino acids: CASSRDRGSYEQYF. Here the CDR3 DNA reads TGTGCCAGCAGTCGGGACAGAGGGTCCTACGAGCAGTACTTC.

This clone was picked up a small number of times. This rearrangement joins TRBV5-1 to TRBJ2-5, with D perhaps TRBD1 (5 bases). The CDR3 has 16 residues. Germline values: CDR1 SGHRS, CDR2 YFSETQ. The germline V and J ends were trimmed by 0 bases and 4 bases, with 16 bases remaining between them. The DNA for the CDR3 is TGCGCCAGCAGCTTGGCCCCGGCAGGGAAGGGAGAGACCCAGTACTTC. It codes for CASSLAPAGKGETQYF.

This chain uses TRBV7-3 with TRBJ2-1; D possibly corresponds to TRBD2 (5 bases). With 4 bases removed from V and 4 bases from J, the gap between germline ends came to 11 bases. In germline, CDR1 is SGHTA, CDR2 FQGTGA. The CDR3 sequence is 14 residues long. CDR3 amino acids: CASSSYSGYNEQFF. Written as DNA, the CDR3 is TGTGCCAGCAGCTCCTACAGCGGTTACAATGAGCAGTTCTTC.

A single count supports this clone. The chain joins TRBV7-2 to TRBJ2-5; 9 bases are a match to TRBD2. The trim removed 0 bases at V and 5 bases at J, leaving 10 bases unmatched. Germline CDR1 reads SGHTA; CDR2 reads FQGNSA. The CDR3 runs to 17 residues. CDR3 coding DNA: TGTGCCAGCAGCTTAGCCCCAGCGGGGGGACGACTGGAGACCCAGTACTTC. Translated, it gives CASSLAPAGGRLETQYF.

This clone has just one count. The chain carries TRBV5-8 and TRBJ2-7; TRBD2 matches at 9 bases. Per the germline V gene, CDR1 is SGHTS and CDR2 is YDEGEE. J lost 4 bases, V lost 0 bases, and 2 bases had no gene match. The length of the CDR3 is 14 residues. CDR3 amino acids: CASSLGLADYEQYF. The DNA of the CDR3 is TGTGCCAGCAGCTTGGGACTAGCGGATTACGAGCAGTACTTC.

The chain uses TRBV7-9 and TRBJ1-2; no reliable D call. V was shortened by 1 base and J by 6 bases, with 18 bases between the two germline ends. Germline CDR1 reads SEHNR; CDR2 reads FQNEAQ (reference sequence). The CDR3 contains 16 residues. Here the CDR3 reads CASSLDVATESNGYTF. Here the CDR3 DNA reads TGTGCCAGCAGCTTAGACGTCGCTACAGAGAGCAATGGCTACACCTTC.

V is TRBV4-1 and J is TRBJ2-1; maybe TRBD2 (5 bases). Germline CDR1 is MGHRA and CDR2 is YSYEKL. The CDR3 has 17 residues. V was shortened by 0 bases and J by 1 base, with 13 bases between the two germline ends. The CDR3 nucleotides read TGCGCCAGCAGCCAAGACGGGAAAATCTTATCCTACAATGAGCAGTTCTTC. Its translation is CASSQDGKILSYNEQFF.

CDR3 residues: CASTGGFYNEQFF. Here the CDR3 DNA reads TGTGCCAGCACAGGGGGATTTTACAATGAGCAGTTCTTC. The chain uses TRBV2 and TRBJ2-1; 7 nucleotides align to TRBD1. Looked up from germline, CDR1 is SNHLY and CDR2 is FYNNEI. V was pared by 7 bases and J by 4 bases, with 4 bases of the junction left unmatched. The CDR3 is made up of 13 amino acids.

The J gene is TRBJ2-1, the V gene TRBV7-9; D possibly corresponds to TRBD2 (6 bases). The length of the CDR3 is 14 residues. Looked up from germline, CDR1 is SEHNR and CDR2 is FQNEAQ (reference sequence). Trimming took off 5 bases at V and 5 bases at J, with 13 bases between the two ends. In nucleotides, the CDR3 is TGTGCCAGCAGCGAAAGACTAGGCGACAATGAGCAGTTCTTC. Amino acids: CASSERLGDNEQFF.